The rows below give T cell receptor beta chains drawn from one sample of a study of blood T cell repertoires in COVID-19. The method was immunoSEQ multiplex PCR; TCRdb's version includes in-frame clones alone and lacks a portion of them. The sample holds hundreds of thousands of clones; approximately 86% are singletons and the top ten take around 1.2%. Sample: peripheral blood. Every receptor here comes from a man in his 70s with acute or convalescent COVID-19. The CDR3 runs from the conserved cysteine through the conserved F or W. The D gene is left open where the match is weak. Clone size is not always given. Where it is, it says once, few, many or a class for expanded clones.

abundance: .
d_gene: .
v_gene: TRBV2
j_gene: TRBJ1-5
CDR3nt: TGTGCCAGCAGTGAATTAGGGGGTCGTCAGCCCCAGCATTTT
CDR3aa: CASSELGGRQPQHF

abundance: .
d_gene: .
v_gene: TRBV4-2
j_gene: TRBJ2-3
CDR3nt: TGTGCCAGCAGCCAAGATCCGACAGATACGCAGTATTTT
CDR3aa: CASSQDPTDTQYF

abundance: .
d_gene: TRBD2
v_gene: TRBV6-2/TRBV6-3
j_gene: TRBJ2-1
CDR3nt: TGTGCCAGCAGTTACCAGGGACTAATCGGTGAGCAGTTCTTC
CDR3aa: CASSYQGLIGEQFF

abundance: .
d_gene: .
v_gene: TRBV6-2/TRBV6-3
j_gene: TRBJ2-2
CDR3nt: TGTGCCAGCAGCAAACTAGCACCGAACACCGGGGAGCTGTTTTTT
CDR3aa: CASSKLAPNTGELFF

abundance: .
d_gene: TRBD2
v_gene: TRBV2
j_gene: TRBJ2-3
CDR3nt: TGTGCCAGCAGTTTGCTAGCGGGAGGCGGGGATACGCAGTATTTT
CDR3aa: CASSLLAGGGDTQYF

abundance: .
d_gene: .
v_gene: TRBV23-1
j_gene: TRBJ2-2
CDR3nt: TGCGCCAGCAGCCCACCGGGGAAGCTAACCTTCGGCGGGGAGCTGTTTTTT
CDR3aa: CASSPPGKLTFGGELFF

abundance: .
d_gene: TRBD1
v_gene: TRBV6-2/TRBV6-3
j_gene: TRBJ2-7
CDR3nt: TGTGCCAGCAGTTACTCGATCTTGGGACAGGGCTTATACGAGCAGTACTTC
CDR3aa: CASSYSILGQGLYEQYF

abundance: .
d_gene: TRBD2
v_gene: TRBV5-6
j_gene: TRBJ2-1
CDR3nt: TGTGCCAGCAGCTTAAATAGCGGGGGAACCTACAATGAGCAGTTCTTC
CDR3aa: CASSLNSGGTYNEQFF

abundance: .
d_gene: .
v_gene: TRBV5-4
j_gene: TRBJ1-1
CDR3nt: TGTGCCAGCAGCTCCGGTGCCCAGGGGATGAACACTGAAGCTTTCTTT
CDR3aa: CASSSGAQGMNTEAFF

abundance: .
d_gene: .
v_gene: TRBV10-3
j_gene: TRBJ2-1
CDR3nt: TGTGCCATCAGTGAGAGCAGGGGATTAAGCAATGAGCAGTTCTTC
CDR3aa: CAISESRGLSNEQFF

abundance: .
d_gene: .
v_gene: TRBV7-9
j_gene: TRBJ1-2
CDR3nt: TGTGCCAGCAGACCCCGGACAGCTAACTATGGCTACACCTTC
CDR3aa: CASRPRTANYGYTF

abundance: .
d_gene: TRBD1
v_gene: TRBV18
j_gene: TRBJ2-5
CDR3nt: TGTGCCAGCTCCCAAACCGGGACAGGGATACAAGAGACCCAGTACTTC
CDR3aa: CASSQTGTGIQETQYF

abundance: .
d_gene: TRBD2
v_gene: TRBV2
j_gene: TRBJ2-1
CDR3nt: TGTGCCAGGAAAGGAGAGACTAGCGGTTACAATGAGCAGTTCTTC
CDR3aa: CARKGETSGYNEQFF

abundance: .
d_gene: TRBD1
v_gene: TRBV5-5
j_gene: TRBJ1-5
CDR3nt: TGTGCCAGCAGCATTGGGACAGGGGGCAGTCAGGATCAGCCCCAGCATTTT
CDR3aa: CASSIGTGGSQDQPQHF

abundance: .
d_gene: TRBD2
v_gene: TRBV24-1
j_gene: TRBJ2-2
CDR3nt: TGTGCCACCGCAGCGGGGGTAGGATTGAGGGAGCTGTTTTTT
CDR3aa: CATAAGVGLRELFF

abundance: .
d_gene: TRBD1
v_gene: TRBV4-1
j_gene: TRBJ1-4
CDR3nt: TGCGCCAGCAGCCAAGGGGGGACAGAGGGTGTAACTAATGAAAAACTGTTTTTT
CDR3aa: CASSQGGTEGVTNEKLFF

abundance: once
d_gene: .
v_gene: TRBV11-2
j_gene: TRBJ2-1
CDR3nt: TGTGCCAGCAGCTTAGAAGGGGAATACTACAATGAGCAGTTCTTC
CDR3aa: CASSLEGEYYNEQFF

abundance: .
d_gene: TRBD1
v_gene: TRBV4-2
j_gene: TRBJ2-1
CDR3nt: TGTGCCAGCAGCCTAGAGGGGGCGAGCGGTACGTGGTACAATGAGCAGTTCTTC
CDR3aa: CASSLEGASGTWYNEQFF

abundance: .
d_gene: TRBD2
v_gene: TRBV6-5
j_gene: TRBJ2-3
CDR3nt: TGTGCCAGCAGTTACGGCGGGAGCGGCACAGATACGCAGTATTTT
CDR3aa: CASSYGGSGTDTQYF

abundance: .
d_gene: .
v_gene: TRBV9
j_gene: TRBJ2-1
CDR3nt: TGTGCCAGCAGCGTGGATAGCGAGGACAATGAGCAGTTCTTC
CDR3aa: CASSVDSEDNEQFF

abundance: .
d_gene: .
v_gene: TRBV7-9
j_gene: TRBJ2-7
CDR3nt: TGTGCCAGCACTAGTGACATTTCCTACTACGAGCAGTACTTC
CDR3aa: CASTSDISYYEQYF

abundance: few
d_gene: TRBD2
v_gene: TRBV4-1
j_gene: TRBJ2-1
CDR3nt: TGCGCCAGCAGCCAAGAGGGGGGGACCCCCGAGAGCTCCTACAATGAGCAGTTCTTC
CDR3aa: CASSQEGGTPESSYNEQFF

abundance: .
d_gene: TRBD2
v_gene: TRBV7-9
j_gene: TRBJ2-3
CDR3nt: TGTGCCAGCAGCTTACATGGCGGGGGGGCCAGAGATACGCAGTATTTT
CDR3aa: CASSLHGGGARDTQYF

abundance: few
d_gene: TRBD1
v_gene: TRBV28
j_gene: TRBJ1-5
CDR3nt: TGTGCCAGCAGTTTTGAACTCTTTCGACAGGGGCGGGAGCAGCCCCAGCATTTT
CDR3aa: CASSFELFRQGREQPQHF

abundance: .
d_gene: TRBD2
v_gene: TRBV6-2/TRBV6-3
j_gene: TRBJ2-7
CDR3nt: TGTGCCAGCAGTCAAACTAGCGGGAGGGCAGACTACGAGCAGTACTTC
CDR3aa: CASSQTSGRADYEQYF

abundance: .
d_gene: TRBD1
v_gene: TRBV4-1
j_gene: TRBJ2-5
CDR3nt: TGCGCCAGCAGCCAAGTTAGGCTACCGGGACAGGGAGGAGAGACCCAGTACTTC
CDR3aa: CASSQVRLPGQGGETQYF

abundance: .
d_gene: .
v_gene: TRBV19
j_gene: TRBJ1-1
CDR3nt: TGTGCCAGCAACAGGGACACTGAAGCTTTCTTT
CDR3aa: CASNRDTEAFF

abundance: .
d_gene: TRBD1
v_gene: TRBV5-1
j_gene: TRBJ1-2
CDR3nt: TGCGCCAGCAGCTCCGACACGACAGGGATCTATGGCTACACCTTC
CDR3aa: CASSSDTTGIYGYTF

abundance: .
d_gene: TRBD1
v_gene: TRBV6-1
j_gene: TRBJ2-4
CDR3nt: TGTGCCAGCAGCCAGGGGGTCGGAAACATTCAGTACTTC
CDR3aa: CASSQGVGNIQYF

abundance: .
d_gene: .
v_gene: TRBV30
j_gene: TRBJ2-7
CDR3nt: TGTGCCTGTACCTCGGACTTAAGCTCCTACGAGCAGTACTTC
CDR3aa: CACTSDLSSYEQYF

abundance: .
d_gene: TRBD1
v_gene: TRBV7-6
j_gene: TRBJ1-5
CDR3nt: TGTGCCAGCAGCTTAGGACAGGGGGCGACTCAGCCCCAGCATTTT
CDR3aa: CASSLGQGATQPQHF

abundance: .
d_gene: TRBD2
v_gene: TRBV7-9
j_gene: TRBJ2-2
CDR3nt: TGTGCCAGTGGGGGGACTAGCGGTATTCTCCAACACACCGGGGAGCTGTTTTTT
CDR3aa: CASGGTSGILQHTGELFF

abundance: .
d_gene: .
v_gene: TRBV14
j_gene: TRBJ2-7
CDR3nt: TGTGCCAGCAGCCAAGAAGGGGGAACGGCAAAATGGGAGCAGTACTTC
CDR3aa: CASSQEGGTAKWEQYF

abundance: .
d_gene: .
v_gene: TRBV15
j_gene: TRBJ2-7
CDR3nt: TGTGCCACCAGCATAAAAACCCAAAGGGGCCCCCAGTACTTC
CDR3aa: CATSIKTQRGPQYF

abundance: .
d_gene: .
v_gene: TRBV4-1
j_gene: TRBJ1-2
CDR3nt: TGCGCCAGTCGGCCGGGGACATCCACTAACTATGGCTACACCTTC
CDR3aa: CASRPGTSTNYGYTF

abundance: .
d_gene: TRBD1
v_gene: TRBV7-2
j_gene: TRBJ1-4
CDR3nt: TGTGCCAGCAGCTTCCAGGGGGCAGCTAATGAAAAACTGTTTTTT
CDR3aa: CASSFQGAANEKLFF

abundance: few
d_gene: TRBD1
v_gene: TRBV25-1
j_gene: TRBJ1-4
CDR3nt: TGTGCCAGCAGTGTAGACAGGGCCGCAACTAATGAAAAACTGTTTTTT
CDR3aa: CASSVDRAATNEKLFF

abundance: .
d_gene: TRBD2
v_gene: TRBV5-1
j_gene: TRBJ2-7
CDR3nt: TGCGCCAGCAGCCCTCGGACTAGCGGGAACCTCCAGTACTTC
CDR3aa: CASSPRTSGNLQYF

abundance: .
d_gene: TRBD2
v_gene: TRBV5-1
j_gene: TRBJ2-3
CDR3nt: TGCGCCAGCAGCTTCGGGACTAGCGGGCCCGATACGCAGTATTTT
CDR3aa: CASSFGTSGPDTQYF

abundance: few
d_gene: .
v_gene: TRBV21-1
j_gene: TRBJ1-3
CDR3nt: TGTGCCAGCAGCAAAGCCCCAGACAGGAACTCTGGAAACACCATATATTTT
CDR3aa: CASSKAPDRNSGNTIYF

abundance: once
d_gene: .
v_gene: TRBV5-1
j_gene: TRBJ2-5
CDR3nt: TGCGCCAGCAGCTCCGGGACTTCCCGTGGGACCCAGTACTTC
CDR3aa: CASSSGTSRGTQYF

abundance: .
d_gene: .
v_gene: TRBV11-2
j_gene: TRBJ2-4
CDR3nt: TGTGCCAGCAGCTTAGGGAGGGAGAACATTCAGTACTTC
CDR3aa: CASSLGRENIQYF

abundance: .
d_gene: .
v_gene: TRBV5-6
j_gene: TRBJ1-2
CDR3nt: TGTGCCAGCAGCTTGGGAGGGACACTCTACCCCTATGGCTACACCTTC
CDR3aa: CASSLGGTLYPYGYTF

abundance: .
d_gene: TRBD1
v_gene: TRBV15
j_gene: TRBJ1-2
CDR3nt: TGTGCCACCAGCAGTCCCGGGACAGAAGCTAACTATGGCTACACCTTC
CDR3aa: CATSSPGTEANYGYTF

abundance: .
d_gene: .
v_gene: TRBV29-1
j_gene: TRBJ1-4
CDR3nt: TGCAGCGCCTCCCGACAGCCAACTAATGAAAAACTGTTTTTT
CDR3aa: CSASRQPTNEKLFF

abundance: .
d_gene: TRBD2
v_gene: TRBV15
j_gene: TRBJ2-1
CDR3nt: TGTGCCACCAACGTGGCTAGCGGGAGTTGGAGTGAGCAGTTCTTC
CDR3aa: CATNVASGSWSEQFF

abundance: .
d_gene: TRBD1
v_gene: TRBV6-5
j_gene: TRBJ1-4
CDR3nt: TGTGCCAGCAGTTACATCCGGACAGGGGGTAATGAAAAACTGTTTTTT
CDR3aa: CASSYIRTGGNEKLFF

abundance: .
d_gene: .
v_gene: TRBV5-1
j_gene: TRBJ1-5
CDR3nt: TGCGCCAGCAGCAGGGACTCCAATCAGCCCCAGCATTTT
CDR3aa: CASSRDSNQPQHF